The TCR beta chain under discussion was sequenced for a study of blood T cells in healthy people across ages. This clonotype was observed many times. With a J-beta primer mix and a sample-barcoded 5' primer, a second PCR ran about 6 to 11 cycles. TCRdb reprocessed the 5' RACE reads via MiXCR and lists one record per CDR3 protein. The table shows 700,000 or so distinct CDR3 sequences, with 22% occurring only once. Between the trimmed V and J ends, which lost 0 bases and 8 bases, there was a span of 6 bases. CDR1 is SQVTM, CDR2 ANQGSEA, per germline. This CDR3 is built from 11 residues. The chain recombines TRBV29-1 with TRBJ2-3; D unresolved. The TCR originated in a man aged 65 to 79 in good health. The sequenced sample consisted of blood. As DNA, the CDR3 is TGCAGCGTTGAAGACTTCGGTACGCAGTATTTT. This translates into CSVEDFGTQYF.